The 28 T cell receptor beta chains below come from one sample, sequenced in a study of blood T cell repertoires in COVID-19. Profiled with immunoSEQ multiplex PCR; TCRdb holds only in-frame clones, not every one. The table has roughly 200,000 clones, 94% seen once. The source material was peripheral blood. All receptors come from a young man with COVID-19, enrolled during active disease.

CDR3 in DNA: TGTGCCAGCAGCTTGGGGGCCCTCGGACAGAATAATTCACCCCTCCACTTT. Translation gives CASSLGALGQNNSPLHF. This chain connects TRBV5-4 to TRBJ1-6, with D perhaps matching TRBD1 (6 bases). Trimming pared 0 bases from V and 5 bases from J, leaving 15 bases between. The CDR3 runs to 17 residues. Germline CDR1 SGHNT, CDR2 YYREEE (reference sequence). The full variable domain, rest sourced from reference TRBV5-4 and TRBJ1-6, is ETGVTQSPTHLIKTRGQQVTLRCSSQSGHNTVSWYQQALGQGPQFIFQYYREEENGRGNFPPRFSGLQFPNYSSELNVNALELDDSALYLCASSLGALGQNNSPLHFGNGTRLTVT.

The chain employs TRBV7-9 and TRBJ2-2; D not certain. Germline CDR1 reads SEHNR; CDR2 reads FQNEAQ (reference sequence). The V and J ends lost 2 bases and 7 bases respectively, with 5 bases between them. The CDR3 runs to 12 residues. The CDR3 region is CASSLSSGELFF. DNA of the CDR3: TGTGCCAGCAGCTTATCTAGCGGGGAGCTGTTTTTT.

The rearrangement uses TRBV11-2 and TRBJ2-1, with D hard to call. CDR1 and CDR2 (germline): SGHAT, FQNNGV. The germline V and J ends were trimmed by 4 bases and 11 bases, with 12 bases remaining between them. There are 12 residues in the CDR3. The CDR3 is CASSSDSFKQFF. The CDR3 bases are TGTGCCAGCAGCTCAGACTCCTTTAAGCAGTTCTTC.

This clone occurred once. V gene TRBV7-6 combines with J gene TRBJ2-6; perhaps TRBD1 as D (5 bases). V dropped 5 bases and J dropped 0 bases, with 14 bases sitting between them. Germline V lookup: CDR1 SGHVS, CDR2 FNYEAQ. This CDR3 region has 17 residues. This CDR3 is CASSARTGTSGANVLTF. In DNA, the CDR3 is TGTGCCAGCAGCGCAAGAACAGGTACCTCTGGGGCCAACGTCCTGACTTTC. The whole variable domain, remainder taken from reference TRBV7-6 and TRBJ2-6, is GAGVSQSPRYKVTKRGQDVALRCDPISGHVSLYWYRQALGQGPEFLTYFNYEAQQDKSGLPNDRFSAERPEGSISTLTIQRTEQRDSAMYRCASSARTGTSGANVLTFGAGSRLTVL.

The chain recombines TRBV2 with TRBJ1-1; D might be TRBD1 (6 bases). V shed 6 bases and J shed 1 base, with 9 bases lying between them. CDR1 is SNHLY, CDR2 FYNNEI, per germline. This CDR3 is built from 13 residues. The DNA of the CDR3 is TGTGCCAGCAGCGGACAGAAGAACACTGAAGCTTTCTTT. Translated, it gives CASSGQKNTEAFF.

The rearrangement links TRBV11-2 to TRBJ1-2; TRBD1 matches 7 bases. From germline, CDR1 is SGHAT and CDR2 FQNNGV. This CDR3 region has 14 residues. The J segment lost 8 bases and the V segment lost 4 bases, leaving 10 bases of the junction unmatched. The CDR3 DNA is TGTGCCAGCAGCTATGAAACAGGGGCCGGCGGCTACACCTTC. This gives the protein CASSYETGAGGYTF.

The V gene is TRBV12-3 or TRBV12-4, the J gene TRBJ2-7, with TRBD2 as a possible D gene (5 bases). The CDR3 contains 12 residues. With 5 bases removed from V and 10 bases from J, the gap between germline ends came to 15 bases. The CDR3 reads CASSPGVGLQYF. CDR3 coding DNA: TGTGCCAGCAGTCCCGGGGTGGGCTTACAGTACTTC.

This clone appeared a single time. This chain uses TRBV14 with TRBJ2-1; D is possibly TRBD2 (5 bases). Per the germline V gene, CDR1 is SGHDN and CDR2 is FVKESK. Trimming left V 4 bases short and J 3 bases short, with 16 bases between. The CDR3 has 16 residues. CDR3 loop: CASSPTSGVLYNEQFF. The CDR3 DNA reads TGTGCCAGCAGCCCAACATCCGGGGTCCTCTACAATGAGCAGTTCTTC.

The chain uses TRBV6-4 and TRBJ2-1; the match to TRBD2 covers 11 bases. Germline CDR1 is MRHNA and CDR2 is SNTAGT. The trim removed 3 bases at V and 8 bases at J, leaving 6 bases unmatched. This CDR3 is built from 15 residues. CDR3: CASSEDSGGAYEQFF. For the CDR3, the DNA is TGTGCCAGCAGTGAGGATAGCGGGGGGGCGTATGAGCAGTTCTTC.

The genes are TRBV10-3 and TRBJ1-2, with a weak D call TRBD1 (6 bases). Germline CDR1 ENHRY, CDR2 SYGVKD. The V gene lost 6 bases and the J gene lost 4 bases, with 18 bases spanning the gap. There are 15 residues in the CDR3. Written as DNA, the CDR3 is TGTGCCATCAGGCAAAGCCCGGGGGGCACCTATGGCTACACCTTC. Residues: CAIRQSPGGTYGYTF.

V gene TRBV29-1 combines with J gene TRBJ2-1, with D unclear. V was clipped by 3 bases and J by 4 bases, with 4 bases between them. CDR1 is SQVTM and CDR2 is ANQGSEA in the germline V gene. The CDR3 loop spans 11 amino acids. The DNA of the CDR3 is TGCAGCGTTGACGAGTACAATGAGCAGTTCTTC. It codes for CSVDEYNEQFF.

The V call is TRBV6-1, the J call TRBJ2-7; a weak D match, TRBD2 (5 bases). CDR3 length: 13 residues. Germline values: CDR1 MNHNS, CDR2 SASEGT. The V end lost 2 bases, the J end lost 4 bases, and 9 bases lay between the germline ends. This chain's CDR3 is CASSEMAGYEQYF. CDR3 DNA: TGTGCCAGCAGTGAAATGGCGGGTTACGAGCAGTACTTC.

CDR3 DNA sequence: TGCGCCAGCAGCCCCGACGGGGACTATGGCTACACCTTC. This sequence encodes CASSPDGDYGYTF. The chain links TRBV4-1 to TRBJ1-2, with unresolved D. V lost 4 bases to trimming and J lost 3 bases, with 9 bases between them. The CDR3 has 13 residues. CDR1 and CDR2 from the germline V gene are MGHRA and YSYEKL.

The rearrangement uses TRBV18 and TRBJ1-1; 8 nucleotides match TRBD1. J gave up 5 bases and V 3 bases, and 8 bases lay outside the gene matches. This CDR3 spans 15 amino acids. Germline V gene data show CDR1 as KGHSH and CDR2 as LQKENI. CDR3 DNA sequence: TGTGCCAGCTCACCCCCGGCAGGGGGCACGACTGAAGCTTTCTTT. It encodes CASSPPAGGTTEAFF. Variable domain in full (rest from reference TRBV18 and TRBJ1-1): NAGVMQNPRHLVRRRGQEARLRCSPMKGHSHVYWYRQLPEEGLKFMVYLQKENIIDESGMPKERFSAEFPKEGPSILRIQQVVRGDSAAYFCASSPPAGGTTEAFFGQGTRLTVV.

CDR3 coding DNA: TGTGCCAGCAGTTACTCGTCAACAGGGGTTTTTAAGGACGAGCAGTACTTC. The encoded protein is CASSYSSTGVFKDEQYF. The genes are TRBV6-2 or TRBV6-3 and TRBJ2-7; TRBD1 aligns across 7 bases. J gave up 5 bases and V 0 bases, and 13 bases lay outside the gene matches. The CDR3 extends over 17 amino acids. Germline CDR1 and CDR2: MNHEY and SVGEGT.

The chain joins TRBV24-1 to TRBJ2-7; TRBD1 matches at 11 bases. CDR1 KGHDR and CDR2 SFDVKD come from the germline V gene. The J segment lost 3 bases and the V segment lost 2 bases, leaving 2 bases of the junction unmatched. This CDR3 has 15 residues. CDR3 DNA sequence: TGTGCCACCAGTGATTGGGGGACAGGGGGCTACGAGCAGTACTTC. This sequence encodes CATSDWGTGGYEQYF.

The rearrangement links TRBV20-1 to TRBJ2-3; possibly TRBD2 for D (5 bases). This CDR3 has 13 residues. The V end was cut by 3 bases, the J end by 4 bases, with 11 bases between. Germline lookup yields CDR1 DFQATT and CDR2 SNEGSKA (reference sequence). The CDR3, as DNA: TGCAGTGCTAGTTGGATGGACTCAGATACGCAGTATTTT. Encoded protein: CSASWMDSDTQYF.

The genes are TRBV6-1 and TRBJ1-2; tentatively, D is TRBD1 (5 bases). There are 14 residues in the CDR3. Germline lookup yields CDR1 MNHNS and CDR2 SASEGT. V gave up 3 bases and J gave up 2 bases, with 10 bases separating them. This CDR3 is CASSEGPSNYGYTF. In DNA form, the CDR3 reads TGTGCCAGCAGTGAGGGGCCGTCCAACTATGGCTACACCTTC.

The V call is TRBV6-1, the J call TRBJ1-2; D uncertain. Germline assignment: CDR1 MNHNS and CDR2 SASEGT. CDR3 size: 15 residues. Trimming removed 0 bases from V and 0 bases from J, with 8 bases in between. The CDR3 reads CASSEAQLANYGYTF. The DNA for the CDR3 is TGTGCCAGCAGTGAAGCCCAGCTAGCTAACTATGGCTACACCTTC.

The rearrangement joins TRBV7-5 to TRBJ2-5; the table names TRBD2, a call not compared with the DNA. TRBV7-5 is labeled a pseudogene. CDR3 length: 17 residues. DNA of the CDR3: TGTGTCAGAAGCTTACCCGGACTAGCGGGGTGGCAAGAGACCCAGTACTTC. It translates to CVRSLPGLAGWQETQYF.

This clone was detected once. The V gene is TRBV7-9, the J gene TRBJ1-5; D remains unclear. V shed 5 bases and J shed 2 bases, with 13 bases lying between them. In germline, CDR1 is SEHNR, CDR2 FQNEAQ (reference sequence). The CDR3 runs to 15 residues. In DNA form, the CDR3 reads TGTGCCAGCAGCACGACGGGGTTGGGCAATCAGCCCCAGCATTTT. Amino acid sequence: CASSTTGLGNQPQHF.

V gene TRBV19 combines with J gene TRBJ2-7; unclear D gene. This CDR3 contains 13 residues. Germline V gives CDR1 LNHDA, CDR2 SQIVND (reference sequence). With 5 bases removed from V and 1 base from J, the gap between germline ends came to 9 bases. CDR3 sequence: CASSRSVSYEQYF. DNA for the CDR3: TGTGCCAGTAGTCGCAGTGTATCCTACGAGCAGTACTTC.

The genes are TRBV2 and TRBJ1-5; 10 bases agree with TRBD1. The CDR3 length is 14 residues. CDR1 is SNHLY and CDR2 is FYNNEI in the germline V gene. Unmatched junction bases numbered 3, after V lost 4 bases and J lost 6 bases. CDR3 sequence reads: CASSGGQGVQPQHF. CDR3 sequence (DNA): TGTGCCAGCAGTGGCGGACAGGGGGTTCAGCCCCAGCATTTT.

CDR3 nucleotide sequence: TGTGCCAGCAGTTTTACAAGGGGTGAAAAACTGTTTTTT. It encodes CASSFTRGEKLFF. The chain employs TRBV27 and TRBJ1-4; D is perhaps TRBD1 (5 bases). The CDR3 loop spans 13 amino acids. Germline V CDR1 and CDR2: MNHEY, SMNVEV (reference sequence). The V gene lost 3 bases and the J gene lost 7 bases, with 9 bases spanning the gap. Drawing the rest from reference TRBV27 and TRBJ1-4, the complete variable domain is EAQVTQNPRYLITVTGKKLTVTCSQNMNHEYMSWYRQDPGLGLRQIYYSMNVEVTDKGDVPEGYKVSRKEKRNFPLILESPSPNQTSLYFCASSFTRGEKLFFGSGTQLSVL.

The J gene is TRBJ1-4, the V gene TRBV5-1, with D possibly being TRBD1 (6 bases). V lost 6 bases and J lost 3, with 15 bases in between. Germline V gene sequence: CDR1 SGHRS, CDR2 YFSETQ. The CDR3 extends over 15 amino acids. This chain's CDR3 is CASKGRQASNEKLFF. Written as DNA, the CDR3 is TGCGCCAGCAAGGGCCGACAGGCTTCTAATGAAAAACTGTTTTTT.

The chain joins TRBV10-3 to TRBJ2-7; 8 nucleotides align to TRBD1. The CDR3 has 13 amino acids. The junction had 11 bases not matched to a gene; V was cut back by 10 bases and J by 6 bases. Per the germline V gene, CDR1 is ENHRY and CDR2 is SYGVKD. The CDR3 bases are TGTGCCACCAATCAGGACAGGGAAGGCGAGCAGTACTTC. This gives the protein CATNQDREGEQYF.

The V call is TRBV19, the J call TRBJ1-4, with 8 bases aligning to TRBD1. The CDR3 totals 14 residues. CDR1 LNHDA and CDR2 SQIVND come from the germline V gene (reference sequence). J lost 8 bases, V lost 6 bases, and 8 bases had no gene match. The CDR3: CASRRDRGGEKLFF. CDR3 DNA: TGTGCCAGTAGACGCGACAGGGGAGGGGAAAAACTGTTTTTT.

The rearrangement uses TRBV14 and TRBJ2-7; 8 positions agree with TRBD1. Germline CDR1 reads SGHDN; CDR2 reads FVKESK. There are 13 residues in the CDR3. Trimming took 6 bases from V and 6 from J; bases not matched to a gene: 7. The CDR3: CASRGQGGSEQYF. CDR3 nucleotides: TGTGCCAGCAGAGGACAGGGCGGATCCGAGCAGTACTTC. The whole variable domain, filled in from reference TRBV14 and TRBJ2-7, reads EAGVTQFPSHSVIEKGQTVTLRCDPISGHDNLYWYRRVMGKEIKFLLHFVKESKQDESGMPNNRFLAERTGGTYSTLKVQPAELEDSGVYFCASRGQGGSEQYFGPGTRLTVT.